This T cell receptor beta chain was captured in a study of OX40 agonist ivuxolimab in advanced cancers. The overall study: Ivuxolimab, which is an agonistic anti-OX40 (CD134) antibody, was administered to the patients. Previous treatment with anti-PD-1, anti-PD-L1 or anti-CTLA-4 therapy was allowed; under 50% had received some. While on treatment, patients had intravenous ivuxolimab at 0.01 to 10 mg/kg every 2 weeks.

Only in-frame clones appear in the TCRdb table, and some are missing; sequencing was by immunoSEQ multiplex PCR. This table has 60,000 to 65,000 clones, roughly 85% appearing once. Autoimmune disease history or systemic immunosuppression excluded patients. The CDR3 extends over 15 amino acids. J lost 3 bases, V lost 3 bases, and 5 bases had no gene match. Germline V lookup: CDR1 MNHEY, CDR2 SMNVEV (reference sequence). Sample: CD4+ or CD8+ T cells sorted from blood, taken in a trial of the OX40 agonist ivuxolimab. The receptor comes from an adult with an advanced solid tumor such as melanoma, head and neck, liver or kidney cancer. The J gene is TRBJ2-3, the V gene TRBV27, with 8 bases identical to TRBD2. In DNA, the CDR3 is TGTGCCAGCAGTTTCGCGGGAGGTGGTACAGATACGCAGTATTTT. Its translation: CASSFAGGGTDTQYF.